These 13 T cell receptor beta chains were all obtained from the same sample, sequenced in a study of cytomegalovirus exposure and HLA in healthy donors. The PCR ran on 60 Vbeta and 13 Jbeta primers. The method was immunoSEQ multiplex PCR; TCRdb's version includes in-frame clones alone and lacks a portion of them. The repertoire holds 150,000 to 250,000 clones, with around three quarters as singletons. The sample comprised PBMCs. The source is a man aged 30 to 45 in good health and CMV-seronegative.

The CDR3 loop reads CASSLGFSGQNYGYTF. Written as DNA, the CDR3 is TGTGCCAGCAGCTTAGGTTTTTCGGGACAGAACTATGGCTACACCTTC. The rearrangement links TRBV7-9 to TRBJ1-2, with 7 bases that match TRBD1. The CDR3 is 16 residues long. In germline, CDR1 is SEHNR, CDR2 FQNEAQ (reference sequence). With 1 base clipped from V and 2 bases from J, the junction kept 7 bases outside the gene matches.

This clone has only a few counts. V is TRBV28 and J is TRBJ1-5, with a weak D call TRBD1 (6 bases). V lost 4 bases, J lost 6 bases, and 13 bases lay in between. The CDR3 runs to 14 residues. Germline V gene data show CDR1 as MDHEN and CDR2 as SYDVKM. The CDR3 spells CASSSGQKSQPQHF. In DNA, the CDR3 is TGTGCCAGCAGTTCCGGACAGAAGAGTCAGCCCCAGCATTTT.

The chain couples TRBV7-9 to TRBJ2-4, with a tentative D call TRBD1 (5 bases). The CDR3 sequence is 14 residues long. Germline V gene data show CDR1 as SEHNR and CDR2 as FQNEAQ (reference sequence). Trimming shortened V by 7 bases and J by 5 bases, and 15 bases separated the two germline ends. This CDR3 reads CASTLGQGENIQYF. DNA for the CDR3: TGTGCCAGCACCCTTGGGCAGGGCGAAAACATTCAGTACTTC. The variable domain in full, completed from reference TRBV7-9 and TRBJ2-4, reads DTGVSQNPRHKITKRGQNVTFRCDPISEHNRLYWYRQTLGQGPEFLTYFQNEAQLEKSRLLSDRFSAERPKGSFSTLEIQRTEQGDSAMYLCASTLGQGENIQYFGAGTRLSVL.

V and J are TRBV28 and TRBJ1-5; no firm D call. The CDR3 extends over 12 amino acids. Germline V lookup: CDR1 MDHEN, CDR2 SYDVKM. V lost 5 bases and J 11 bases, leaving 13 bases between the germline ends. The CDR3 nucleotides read TGTGCCAGCAGTCTCCTGAGGCGCACCCAGCATTTT. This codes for CASSLLRRTQHF.

CDR3 DNA: TGTGCCAGCAGCCCCTTCTTAGCGGCTTCCTACAATGAGCAGTTCTTC. Translating gives CASSPFLAASYNEQFF. J is TRBJ2-1 and V is TRBV14, with TRBD2 as a possible D gene (6 bases). The length of the CDR3 is 16 residues. Germline lookup yields CDR1 SGHDN and CDR2 FVKESK. V was clipped by 4 bases and J by 1 base, with 14 bases between them.

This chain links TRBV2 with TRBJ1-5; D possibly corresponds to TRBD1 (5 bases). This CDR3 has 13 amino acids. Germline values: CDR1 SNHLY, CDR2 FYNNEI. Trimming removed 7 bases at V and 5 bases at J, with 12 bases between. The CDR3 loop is CASNGGTYQPQHF. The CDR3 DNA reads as TGTGCCAGCAACGGAGGGACCTATCAGCCCCAGCATTTT.

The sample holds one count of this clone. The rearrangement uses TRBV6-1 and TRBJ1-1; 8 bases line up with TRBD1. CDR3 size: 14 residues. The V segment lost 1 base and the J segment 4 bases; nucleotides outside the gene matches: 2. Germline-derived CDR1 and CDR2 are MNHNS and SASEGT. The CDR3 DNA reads TGTGCCAGCAGTGAAGGGACAGGGCTCACTGAAGCTTTCTTT. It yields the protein CASSEGTGLTEAFF.

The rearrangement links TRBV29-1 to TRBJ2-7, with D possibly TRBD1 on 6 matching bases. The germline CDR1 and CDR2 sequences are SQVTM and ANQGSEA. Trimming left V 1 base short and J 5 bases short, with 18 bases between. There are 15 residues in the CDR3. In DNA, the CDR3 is TGCAGCGTTGAAGGGGGATGGGGGCCTGGGAACGAGCAGTACTTC. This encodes CSVEGGWGPGNEQYF.

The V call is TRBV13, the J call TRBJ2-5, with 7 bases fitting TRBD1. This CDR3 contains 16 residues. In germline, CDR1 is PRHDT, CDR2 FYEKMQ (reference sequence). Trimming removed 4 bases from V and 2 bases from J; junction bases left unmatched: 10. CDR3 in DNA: TGTGCCAGCAGCTCCCAACTTTCGGGACAGCAAGAGACCCAGTACTTC. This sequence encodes CASSSQLSGQQETQYF.

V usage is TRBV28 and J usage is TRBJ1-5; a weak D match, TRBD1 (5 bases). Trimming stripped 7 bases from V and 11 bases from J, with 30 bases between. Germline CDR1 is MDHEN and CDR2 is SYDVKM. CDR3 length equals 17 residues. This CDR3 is CASNAYGRQGLAGAQHF. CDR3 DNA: TGTGCCAGCAACGCTTATGGGCGGCAGGGACTAGCGGGTGCCCAGCATTTT.

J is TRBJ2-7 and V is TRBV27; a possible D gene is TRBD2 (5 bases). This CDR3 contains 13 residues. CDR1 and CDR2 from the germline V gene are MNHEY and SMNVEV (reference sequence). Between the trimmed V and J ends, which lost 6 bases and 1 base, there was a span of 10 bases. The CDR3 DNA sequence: TGTGCCAGCAGCCTAGCCCCATCCTACGAGCAGTACTTC. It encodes CASSLAPSYEQYF.

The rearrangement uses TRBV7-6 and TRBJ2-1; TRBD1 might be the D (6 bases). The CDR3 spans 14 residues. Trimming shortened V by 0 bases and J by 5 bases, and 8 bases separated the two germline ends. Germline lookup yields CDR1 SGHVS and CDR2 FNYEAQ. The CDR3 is CASSLATGDNEQFF. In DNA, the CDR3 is TGTGCCAGCAGCTTAGCGACAGGAGACAATGAGCAGTTCTTC.

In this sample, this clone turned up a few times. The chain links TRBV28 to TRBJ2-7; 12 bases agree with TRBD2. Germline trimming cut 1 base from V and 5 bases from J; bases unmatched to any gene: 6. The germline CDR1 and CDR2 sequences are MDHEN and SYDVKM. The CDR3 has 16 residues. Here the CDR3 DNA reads TGTGCCAGCAGTTTATTTCTAGCGGGAGGGCCCGACGAGCAGTACTTC. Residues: CASSLFLAGGPDEQYF.